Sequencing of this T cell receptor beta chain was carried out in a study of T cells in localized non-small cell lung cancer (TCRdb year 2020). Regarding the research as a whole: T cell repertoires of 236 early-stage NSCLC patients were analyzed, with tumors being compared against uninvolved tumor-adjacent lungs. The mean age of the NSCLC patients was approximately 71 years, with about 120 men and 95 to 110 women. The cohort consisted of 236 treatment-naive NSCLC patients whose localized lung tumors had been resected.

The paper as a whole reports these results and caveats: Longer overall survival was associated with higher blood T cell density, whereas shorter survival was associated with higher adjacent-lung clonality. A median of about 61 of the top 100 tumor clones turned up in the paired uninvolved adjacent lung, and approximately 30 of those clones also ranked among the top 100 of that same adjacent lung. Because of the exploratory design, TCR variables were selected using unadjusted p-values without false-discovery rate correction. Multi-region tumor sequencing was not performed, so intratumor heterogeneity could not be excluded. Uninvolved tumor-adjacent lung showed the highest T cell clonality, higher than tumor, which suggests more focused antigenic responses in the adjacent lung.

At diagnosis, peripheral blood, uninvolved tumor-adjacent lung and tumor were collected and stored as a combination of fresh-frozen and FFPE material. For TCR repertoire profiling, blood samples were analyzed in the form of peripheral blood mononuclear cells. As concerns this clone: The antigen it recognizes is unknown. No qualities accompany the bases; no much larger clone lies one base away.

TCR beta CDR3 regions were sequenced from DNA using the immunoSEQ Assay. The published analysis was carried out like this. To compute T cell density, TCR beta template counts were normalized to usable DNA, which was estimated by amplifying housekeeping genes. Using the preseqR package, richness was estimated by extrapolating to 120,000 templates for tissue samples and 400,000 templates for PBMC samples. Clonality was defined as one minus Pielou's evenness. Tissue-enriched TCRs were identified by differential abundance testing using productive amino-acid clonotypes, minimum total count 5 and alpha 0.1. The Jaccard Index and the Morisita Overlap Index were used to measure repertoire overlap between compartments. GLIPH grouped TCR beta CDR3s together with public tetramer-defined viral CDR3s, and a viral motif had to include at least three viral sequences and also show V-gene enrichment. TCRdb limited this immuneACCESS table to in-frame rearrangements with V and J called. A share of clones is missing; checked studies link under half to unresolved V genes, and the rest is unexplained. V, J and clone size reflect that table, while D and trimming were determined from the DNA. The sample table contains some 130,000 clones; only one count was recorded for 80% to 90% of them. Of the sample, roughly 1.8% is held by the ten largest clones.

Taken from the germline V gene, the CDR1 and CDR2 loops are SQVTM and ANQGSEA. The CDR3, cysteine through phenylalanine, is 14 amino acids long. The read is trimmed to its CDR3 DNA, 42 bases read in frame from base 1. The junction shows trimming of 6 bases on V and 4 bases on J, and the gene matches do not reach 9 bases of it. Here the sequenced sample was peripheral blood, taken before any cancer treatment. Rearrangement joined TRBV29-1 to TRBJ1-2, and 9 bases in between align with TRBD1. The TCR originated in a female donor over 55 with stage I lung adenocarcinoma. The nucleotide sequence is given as TGCAGCGTAGCGGACAGGGGAGGTATCTATGGCTACACCTTC. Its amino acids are CSVADRGGIYGYTF.